This entry concerns a single T cell receptor (beta chain). The antigen is undetermined. The V gene's germline CDR1 is MNHNY and CDR2 SVGAGI (reference sequence). The CDR3 sequence is 12 residues long. V lost 7 bases, J lost 3 bases, and 8 bases lay in between. The record originates from a study of T cells in pancreatic ductal adenocarcinoma. Findings and limits, study-wide: Unique clonotypes were approximately 8-fold more numerous in blood than in tumor. Tumor-versus-blood clonality comparisons may be biased toward lower tumor diversity.

The selected patients with pancreatic ductal adenocarcinoma had surgery but no neoadjuvant therapy. Here immunoSEQ multiplex PCR was the method, and the copy in TCRdb shows in-frame clones only, minus some. Of 97,000 or so clones in the sample, 90% to 95% are singletons; the top ten hold less than 4%. Material: PBMCs. The sequence derives from a human donor with pancreatic ductal adenocarcinoma. This rearrangement joins TRBV6-6 to TRBJ2-3; D is ambiguous. The CDR3 nucleotides read TGTGCCAGCAACAGTAGAACAGATACGCAGTATTTT. Protein: CASNSRTDTQYF.